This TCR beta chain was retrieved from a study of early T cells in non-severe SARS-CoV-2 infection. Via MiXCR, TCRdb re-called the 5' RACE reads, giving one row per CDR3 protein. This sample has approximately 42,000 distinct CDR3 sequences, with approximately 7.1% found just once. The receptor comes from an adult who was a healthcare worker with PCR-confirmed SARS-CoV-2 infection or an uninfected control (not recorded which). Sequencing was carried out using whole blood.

The CDR3 loop reads CASSLDRDSGNTIYF. Here the CDR3 DNA reads TGTGCCAGCAGCCTCGACCGGGACTCTGGAAACACCATATATTTT. The chain combines TRBV9 with TRBJ1-3; D remains unclear. CDR3 size: 15 residues. The V gene's germline CDR1 is SGDLS and CDR2 YYNGEE. The V end lost 4 bases, the J end lost 0 bases, and 11 bases lay between the germline ends.